Below, 21 T cell receptor beta chains from the same sample are listed, as sequenced in a study of regulatory T cells in long-lasting Graves disease. CDR3-region Arm-PCR and iRepertoire HTBI primers produced the TCR beta libraries. TCRdb used MiXCR to reprocess the multiplex PCR reads, holding one entry per CDR3 protein. The sample has about 470,000 distinct CDR3 sequences, 14% to 15% seen once; the top ten hold 16%. Sample time point: newly diagnosed GD, antithyroid drugs for less than 3 months. Extracted PBMC RNA gave rise to the TCR library. This same sample was also part of a study on T cells in Graves' hyperthyroidism and ophthalmopathy.

Sequencing used peripheral blood mononuclear cells (PBMCs), obtained at new diagnosis, from a patient treated with antithyroid drugs. These TCRs come from a woman aged 30 to 39 with Graves disease.

This clonotype was found many times. This chain links TRBV2 with TRBJ2-7; 7 nucleotides agree with TRBD1. Trimming removed 5 bases from V and 6 bases from J; junction bases left unmatched: 7. There are 13 residues in the CDR3. Per germline, CDR1 SNHLY and CDR2 FYNNEI. The CDR3 reads CASSKDRSSEQYF. The CDR3 DNA is TGTGCCAGCAGTAAGGACAGGTCGAGCGAGCAGTACTTC.

This clonotype occurred a few times. Given a much more abundant clone one base away, this may be a read error. This CDR3 reads CASSLASSGGGNEQFF. In DNA, the CDR3 is TGTGCCAGCAGCTTAGCGTCTAGCGGGGGGGGCAATGAGCAGTTCTTC. V usage is TRBV11-3 and J usage is TRBJ2-1; 12 bases are a match to TRBD2. Trimming removed 1 base from V and 6 bases from J; junction bases left unmatched: 4. Germline V gives CDR1 SGHNT, CDR2 YENEEA. This CDR3 region has 16 residues.

This clonotype was found many times. The chain couples TRBV6-5 to TRBJ2-5; D not certain. The germline V and J ends were trimmed by 0 bases and 3 bases, with 8 bases remaining between them. The CDR3 sequence is 14 residues long. Germline V gives CDR1 MNHEY, CDR2 SVGAGI. CDR3 region: CASSYSEWEETQYF. CDR3 nucleotide sequence: TGTGCCAGCAGTTACTCGGAGTGGGAAGAGACCCAGTACTTC.

The chain recombines TRBV28 with TRBJ1-2, with D perhaps TRBD1 (6 bases). Trimming shortened V by 4 bases and J by 4 bases, and 13 bases separated the two germline ends. This CDR3 region has 14 residues. The germline V gene encodes CDR1 MDHEN and CDR2 SYDVKM. CDR3 protein: CASSSGQRPYGYTF. CDR3 DNA: TGTGCCAGCAGTTCCGGACAGAGGCCCTATGGCTACACCTTC.

This clonotype was observed many times. V gene TRBV15 combines with J gene TRBJ2-1; D possibly corresponds to TRBD2 (5 bases). From germline, CDR1 is LNHNV and CDR2 YYDKDF (reference sequence). Trimming shortened V by 7 bases and J by 8 bases, and 18 bases separated the two germline ends. The CDR3 sequence is 14 residues long. CDR3: CATNSERRADEQFF. The CDR3 region has the DNA TGTGCCACCAACTCGGAGCGGCGAGCGGATGAGCAGTTCTTC.

In this sample, this clonotype turned up many times. The CDR3 region has the DNA TGTGCCAGCAGCAAATACAGGGAGAACACTGAAGCTTTCTTT. Translated: CASSKYRENTEAFF. This chain connects TRBV12-3 or TRBV12-4 to TRBJ1-1; TRBD1 might be the D (6 bases). Trimming shortened V by 6 bases and J by 1 base, and 12 bases separated the two germline ends. This CDR3 region has 14 residues.

This clonotype showed up just a few times. This CDR3 is CATSRDRAGGPNPQDTQYF. In DNA form, the CDR3 reads TGTGCCACCAGCAGAGATCGGGCGGGAGGGCCCAATCCACAAGATACGCAGTATTTT. The chain couples TRBV15 to TRBJ2-3, with 9 nucleotides matching TRBD2. V lost 0 bases to trimming and J lost 5 bases; unmatched junction nucleotides: 15. Germline-derived CDR1 and CDR2 are LNHNV and YYDKDF (reference sequence). The CDR3 contains 19 residues.

This clonotype occurred many times. The CDR3 loop reads CASSLGGLGEAFF. CDR3 coding DNA: TGCGCCAGCAGCTTGGGGGGGCTAGGTGAAGCTTTCTTT. V usage is TRBV5-1 and J usage is TRBJ1-1, with D possibly matching TRBD1 (6 bases). The CDR3 totals 13 residues. V lost 0 bases and J lost 7, with 10 bases in between. Germline CDR1 and CDR2: SGHRS and YFSETQ.

About this clonotype: This may come from a read error, since a much larger clone is one base off. The V gene is TRBV2, the J gene TRBJ2-5; D remains unclear. Germline V gene data show CDR1 as SNHLY and CDR2 as FYNNEI. The CDR3 totals 14 residues. V gave up 3 bases and J gave up 4 bases, with 12 bases separating them. CDR3 bases: TGTGCCAGCAGTGATCCCAGCCGTAGAGAGACCCAGTACTTC. This codes for CASSDPSRRETQYF.

In its sample, this clonotype was seen a few times. A read error may explain this, as a much larger clone is one base away. The conserved phenylalanine or tryptophan normally closing the CDR3 is absent here, so this likely arose from a read error. V is TRBV11-2 and J is TRBJ2-1; 10 nucleotides line up with TRBD1. The J call may not be correct, given that the DNA end is closer to TRBJ2-5. The CDR3 runs to 14 residues. Germline V lookup: CDR1 SGHAT, CDR2 FQNNGV. Here the CDR3 DNA reads TGTGCCAGCAGCTTATCGACAGGGGGCGAGACCCAGTACCTC. Its protein product is CASSLSTGGETQYL.

This clonotype was recorded at least ten times. The rearrangement joins TRBV5-8 to TRBJ1-4, with 9 bases lining up with TRBD1. There are 15 residues in the CDR3. V trimming: 5 bases; J trimming: 2 bases; junction bases outside the gene matches: 4. Per the germline V gene, CDR1 is SGHTS and CDR2 is YDEGEE. The CDR3 sequence is CASRRGQGTNEKLFF. The CDR3 nucleotides are TGTGCCAGCAGAAGAGGACAGGGGACTAATGAAAAACTGTTTTTT.

There are many counts of this clonotype. The chain couples TRBV30 to TRBJ2-6; D tentatively reads TRBD1 or TRBD2 (5 bases each). The germline gives CDR1 GTSNPN, CDR2 SVGIG (reference sequence). Trimming took 2 bases from V and 4 from J, leaving 9 bases between them. CDR3 length: 14 amino acids. The CDR3 here is CAWSKRDGANVLTF. CDR3 DNA: TGTGCCTGGAGTAAGAGGGACGGGGCCAACGTCCTGACTTTC.

Turning to this clonotype: A much bigger clone sits one base away, suggesting this may be a read error. The gene calls are TRBV11-3 and TRBJ2-2; possible D gene TRBD2, 5 bases. This CDR3 comprises 16 residues. Per germline, CDR1 SGHNT and CDR2 YENEEA. CDR3 coding DNA: TGTGCCAGCAGCAGAGCTTCCAACGAGGGCACCGGGGAGCTGCTTTTT. Its protein is CASSRASNEGTGELLF.

There are a few counts of this clonotype. The J gene is TRBJ2-4, the V gene TRBV20-1, with D perhaps matching TRBD1 or TRBD2 (5 bases each). The CDR3 extends over 12 amino acids. Germline-derived CDR1 and CDR2 are DFQATT and SNEGSKA (reference sequence). V lost 6 bases to trimming and J lost 6 bases, with 12 bases between them. In DNA, the CDR3 is TGCAGTGCACTAGGAAGGGGAAACATTCAGTACTTC. Residues: CSALGRGNIQYF.

Ten or more counts support this clonotype. The chain combines TRBV3-1 with TRBJ2-2; D may be TRBD2 (6 bases). The CDR3 spans 18 residues. Germline CDR1 reads LGHDT; CDR2 reads YNNKEL (reference sequence). V was shortened by 4 bases and J by 1 base, with 19 bases between the two germline ends. The CDR3 DNA reads TGTGCCAGCAGCCCTCACCGGGGACTGGGGAAGAACACCGGGGAGCTGTTTTTT. Translating it yields CASSPHRGLGKNTGELFF.

The chain couples TRBV5-1 to TRBJ2-2, with 11 positions matching TRBD2. The CDR3 has 16 residues. The trim removed 4 bases at V and 2 bases at J, leaving 4 bases unmatched. Germline V gene data show CDR1 as SGHRS and CDR2 as YFSETQ. This CDR3 is CASSPGTSGNTGELFF. The CDR3 DNA is TGCGCCAGCAGCCCTGGGACTAGCGGAAACACCGGGGAGCTGTTTTTT.

This clonotype was seen only a few times. This chain links TRBV5-1 with TRBJ2-3; D perhaps matches TRBD2 (5 bases). The CDR3 is made up of 15 amino acids. CDR1 is SGHRS, CDR2 YFSETQ, per germline. Trimming removed 4 bases at V and 2 bases at J, with 14 bases between. DNA of the CDR3: TGCGCCAGCAGCCCGCGGACTCGATTCACAGATACGCAGTATTTT. As protein: CASSPRTRFTDTQYF. Supplemented by reference TRBV5-1 and TRBJ2-3, the full variable domain reads KAGVTQTPRYLIKTRGQQVTLSCSPISGHRSVSWYQQTPGQGLQFLFEYFSETQRNKGNFPGRFSGRQFSNSRSEMNVSTLELGDSALYLCASSPRTRFTDTQYFGPGTRLTVL.

This clonotype was counted at least ten times. The chain joins TRBV6-1 to TRBJ2-7; 15 nucleotides agree with TRBD2. Unmatched junction bases numbered 13, after V lost 3 bases and J lost 1 base. The CDR3 consists of 20 residues. Germline values: CDR1 MNHNS, CDR2 SASEGT. The CDR3 region is CASSDRTSGRARYISYEQYF. CDR3 coding DNA: TGTGCCAGCAGTGATCGGACTAGCGGGAGGGCCAGGTATATTTCCTACGAGCAGTACTTC.

This clonotype showed up many times. The V call is TRBV4-1, the J call TRBJ1-5; no reliable D call. Trimming cost V 4 bases and J 4 bases, with 17 bases left between them. The CDR3 sequence is 16 residues long. CDR1 and CDR2 from the germline V gene are MGHRA and YSYEKL. Written as DNA, the CDR3 is TGCGCCAGCAGCCCCACTCGTGGTCCTGGGAATCAGCCCCAGCATTTT. Encoded protein: CASSPTRGPGNQPQHF.

This clonotype was seen only a few times. V and J are TRBV6-1 and TRBJ1-5; a weak D match, TRBD1 (5 bases). This CDR3 comprises 17 residues. Germline V CDR1 and CDR2: MNHNS, SASEGT. Trimming took off 6 bases at V and 1 base at J, with 19 bases between the two ends. The CDR3 reads CASSPGAGPMSNQPQHF. The DNA for the CDR3 is TGTGCCAGCAGCCCCGGCGCAGGGCCGATGAGCAATCAGCCCCAGCATTTT.

There are a few counts of this clonotype. The J gene is TRBJ2-3, the V gene TRBV6-1; D possibly corresponds to TRBD2 (6 bases). Germline values: CDR1 MNHNS, CDR2 SASEGT. The CDR3 extends over 15 amino acids. With 2 bases removed from V and 3 bases from J, the gap between germline ends came to 12 bases. DNA for the CDR3: TGTGCCAGCAGTGAATTAACGGGGGTGACAGATACGCAGTATTTT. Translation gives CASSELTGVTDTQYF.